The present T cell receptor beta chain was sequenced within a study of somatic mutations in cytotoxic T cells in rheumatoid arthritis. V was trimmed by 0 bases and J by 7 bases, leaving 6 bases between them. The CDR3 totals 13 residues. Germline V gives CDR1 MNHEY, CDR2 SVGAGI. For this clone: A much larger clone differs by one base, so this may be a read error. At the DNA level, this CDR3 is encoded by other sequences in the same sample as well.

TCRdb keeps only in-frame clones here, not all; method: immunoSEQ multiplex PCR. The sample holds 12,000 to 15,000 clones, approximately 84% seen once. This chain uses TRBV6-5 with TRBJ2-2; unclear D gene. The TCR originated in an adult with rheumatoid arthritis. Sequenced sample: CD8+ T cells sorted from blood. The CDR3 sequence: CASSYSKVGELFF. The CDR3 coding sequence is TGTGCCAGCAGTTACTCGAAGGTCGGGGAGCTGTTTTTT.